This TCR beta chain was profiled in a study of blood T cell repertoires in COVID-19. As for the study in general: Samples taken during acute and convalescent COVID-19 were collected in the United States, Italy and Spain. PBMCs, B-cell-depleted T cells, or T cells were the source of the cDNA or gDNA that made up the material.

Original analysis: Amplification of reference gene primers was used by the study to estimate nucleated cell counts. Only in-frame clones appear in the TCRdb table, and some are missing; sequencing was by immunoSEQ multiplex PCR. From that table come the V and J calls and clone size; the DNA was used to work out D and trimming. Of about 270,000 clones detected, roughly 90% appear once; the ten largest clones hold 12%. Patients from Seattle were sampled longitudinally, starting during active infection. This clone occurred once. Germline CDR1 SGHKS, CDR2 YYEKEE (reference sequence). The CDR3 totals 15 residues. Trimming shortened V by 0 bases and J by 4 bases, and 13 bases separated the two germline ends.

This rearrangement joins TRBV5-5 to TRBJ1-2; tentative D call: TRBD1 (6 bases). The specimen was peripheral blood. The origin of this receptor is a young woman with COVID-19, enrolled during active disease. The CDR3 nucleotides read TGTGCCAGCAGCTTGGCCGGGGGGCCGGTCTATGGCTACACCTTC. Encoded protein: CASSLAGGPVYGYTF.